One and the same sample provided the 28 T cell receptor beta chains below, sequenced in a study of CD8+ T cells in alopecia areata. Extracted RNA was reverse transcribed, and the resulting cDNA served as sequencing template. Clones were sequenced by immunoSEQ multiplex PCR, and TCRdb holds only the in-frame ones, with some missing. In the table there are some 180,000 clones, less than 70% of which are singletons. Specified treatment: oral pan-JAK inhibitor, 5-10 mg twice daily. The sequences come from CD8+ T cells sorted from blood, collected at week 24, from a patient treated with tofacitinib. These receptors came from a human donor with alopecia areata.

This sequence joins TRBV25-1 and TRBJ2-7; D is perhaps TRBD1 (5 bases). The V gene's germline CDR1 is MGHDK and CDR2 SYGVNS. Deletions cut 7 bases from V and 6 bases from J, with 16 bases between. The CDR3 runs to 13 residues. The DNA for the CDR3 is TGTGCCAGCAACGCAGGGTTGGGGCGCGAGCAGTACTTC. Protein product: CASNAGLGREQYF.

The gene calls are TRBV25-1 and TRBJ2-1; no reliable D call. The germline V and J ends were trimmed by 3 bases and 3 bases, with 0 bases remaining between them. Germline V gene data show CDR1 as MGHDK and CDR2 as SYGVNS. This CDR3 comprises 11 residues. The CDR3 region is CASSDYNEQFF. Here the CDR3 DNA reads TGTGCCAGCAGTGACTACAATGAGCAGTTCTTC.

V usage is TRBV10-3 and J usage is TRBJ2-5; possibly TRBD1 for D (6 bases). The V gene's germline CDR1 is ENHRY and CDR2 SYGVKD. The CDR3 spans 13 residues. Trimming pared 6 bases from V and 1 base from J, leaving 9 bases between. CDR3 amino acids: CAIRDSLQETQYF. For the CDR3, the DNA is TGTGCCATCAGGGACAGCCTCCAAGAGACCCAGTACTTC.

This clone was detected only a few times. The V call is TRBV5-6, the J call TRBJ2-3; 8 bases map to TRBD1. Germline V lookup: CDR1 SGHDT, CDR2 YYEEEE. Trimming removed 4 bases from V and 3 bases from J; junction bases left unmatched: 10. This CDR3 has 16 amino acids. The CDR3 spells CASSPYGTGRTDTQYF. The CDR3 DNA sequence: TGTGCCAGCAGCCCGTATGGGACAGGCCGGACAGATACGCAGTATTTT.

This clone was seen only a few times. This rearrangement joins TRBV6-1 to TRBJ2-2, with D tentatively TRBD1 (6 bases). CDR1 is MNHNS and CDR2 is SASEGT in the germline V gene. V dropped 6 bases and J dropped 6 bases, with 11 bases sitting between them. The CDR3 contains 13 residues. CDR3 nucleotide sequence: TGTGCCAGCAGGGCAGGGGTAGCCGGGGAGCTGTTTTTT. Protein sequence: CASRAGVAGELFF.

The V gene is TRBV7-9, the J gene TRBJ1-1, with 7 bases lining up with TRBD1. After removal of 4 bases from V and 8 bases from J, the junction contained 4 bases not matched to a gene. The CDR3 extends over 12 amino acids. CDR1 SEHNR and CDR2 FQNEAQ come from the germline V gene (reference sequence). The CDR3 reads CASSYEGAEAFF. The CDR3 DNA reads as TGTGCCAGCAGCTATGAGGGGGCCGAAGCTTTCTTT.

This rearrangement joins TRBV25-1 to TRBJ2-2; D might be TRBD1 (6 bases). V was pared by 6 bases and J by 3 bases, with 14 bases between. The CDR3 contains 15 residues. The germline CDR1 and CDR2 sequences are MGHDK and SYGVNS. The CDR3 DNA follows: TGTGCCAGCAGAGACCGGGACACCTACACCGGGGAGCTGTTTTTT. Its protein is CASRDRDTYTGELFF.

This clone turned up a few times. The V call is TRBV9, the J call TRBJ1-2, with D possibly matching TRBD1 (5 bases). There are 15 residues in the CDR3. CDR1 and CDR2 from the germline V gene are SGDLS and YYNGEE. Between the trimmed V and J ends, which lost 3 bases and 5 bases, there was a span of 17 bases. The chain's CDR3 is CASSGVVMDNYGYTF. In nucleotides, the CDR3 is TGTGCCAGCAGCGGGGTTGTTATGGACAATTATGGCTACACCTTC.

The chain uses TRBV11-2 and TRBJ1-4; 10 bases agree with TRBD1. The CDR3 spans 19 residues. The germline V gene has CDR1 SGHAT and CDR2 FQNNGV. J was trimmed by 0 bases and V by 0 bases; bases with no gene match: 7. In DNA, the CDR3 is TGTGCCAGCAGCTTAGATCTCGACAGGGGGCTTGCAACTAATGAAAAACTGTTTTTT. This translates into CASSLDLDRGLATNEKLFF. The whole variable domain, remainder taken from reference TRBV11-2 and TRBJ1-4, is EAGVAQSPRYKIIEKRQSVAFWCNPISGHATLYWYQQILGQGPKLLIQFQNNGVVDDSQLPKDRFSAERLKGVDSTLKIQPAKLEDSAVYLCASSLDLDRGLATNEKLFFGSGTQLSVL.

The rearrangement joins TRBV4-1 to TRBJ1-1; D gene uncertain. The germline V gene has CDR1 MGHRA and CDR2 YSYEKL. This CDR3 contains 16 residues. V was clipped by 0 bases and J by 0 bases, with 11 bases between them. CDR3 sequence: CASSQDSLDLNTEAFF. The CDR3 coding sequence is TGCGCCAGCAGCCAAGATTCCCTGGACTTGAACACTGAAGCTTTCTTT.

There are many counts of this clone. J is TRBJ2-2 and V is TRBV6-4; weak D call: TRBD2 (6 bases). The CDR3 has 14 amino acids. Germline-derived CDR1 and CDR2 are MRHNA and SNTAGT. V lost 3 bases, J lost 5 bases, and 10 bases lay in between. CDR3 sequence: CASSEGTGTGELFF. The CDR3 region has the DNA TGTGCCAGCAGTGAAGGGACTGGGACCGGGGAGCTGTTTTTT.

Here the CDR3 reads CASSQNRVVQPQHF. CDR3 nucleotides: TGCGCCAGCAGCCAAAACAGGGTGGTTCAGCCCCAGCATTTT. The rearrangement uses TRBV4-3 and TRBJ1-5; possible D gene TRBD1, 6 bases. With 2 bases removed from V and 6 bases from J, the gap between germline ends came to 11 bases. The CDR3 loop spans 14 amino acids. Germline V gene sequence: CDR1 LGHNA, CDR2 YSLEER.

The rearrangement links TRBV10-3 to TRBJ1-5; TRBD1 is a possible D gene (5 bases). The V and J ends lost 0 bases and 7 bases respectively, with 10 bases between them. Germline V lookup: CDR1 ENHRY, CDR2 SYGVKD. This CDR3 region has 14 residues. The CDR3 is CAISESGVEQPQHF. DNA for the CDR3: TGTGCCATCAGTGAGTCGGGGGTAGAACAGCCCCAGCATTTT.

This clone was counted a few times. The chain recombines TRBV4-3 with TRBJ2-7, with TRBD2 matching 9 bases. CDR3 length equals 16 residues. Germline CDR1 LGHNA, CDR2 YSLEER. With 1 base clipped from V and 0 bases from J, the junction kept 4 bases outside the gene matches. The CDR3 DNA sequence: TGCGCCAGCAGCCAAGCCCTAGCGGGGTCCTCCTACGAGCAGTACTTC. Translation: CASSQALAGSSYEQYF.

The chain has TRBV30 and TRBJ1-1; D may be TRBD1 (6 bases). The germline V and J ends were trimmed by 6 bases and 4 bases, with 12 bases remaining between them. The CDR3 is 12 residues long. Germline-derived CDR1 and CDR2 are GTSNPN and SVGIG (reference sequence). As DNA, the CDR3 is TGTGCCTGTCAGGGGATAGGCACTGAAGCTTTCTTT. It codes for CACQGIGTEAFF.

The genes are TRBV12-5 and TRBJ2-1, with 9 nucleotides matching TRBD1. The CDR3 runs to 12 residues. Germline CDR1 is LGHNT and CDR2 is FRNRAP. J lost 8 bases, V lost 6 bases, and 2 bases had no gene match. The CDR3 DNA sequence: TGTGCTAGTGGCCGGACAGGGGATGAGCAGTTCTTC. Its protein is CASGRTGDEQFF.

V and J are TRBV4-3 and TRBJ2-6, with unresolved D. Trimming removed 3 bases at V and 0 bases at J, with 9 bases between. Germline loops: CDR1 LGHNA, CDR2 YSLEER. The CDR3 has 16 amino acids. For the CDR3, the DNA is TGCGCCAGCAGCCATACGAGCATCTCTGGGGCCAACGTCCTGACTTTC. Translating it yields CASSHTSISGANVLTF.

A single count supports this clone. This chain connects TRBV27 to TRBJ2-7, with a tentative D call TRBD2 (6 bases). Germline V CDR1 and CDR2: MNHEY, SMNVEV (reference sequence). V lost 2 bases, J lost 1 base, and 15 bases lay in between. The CDR3 consists of 16 residues. CDR3 sequence reads: CASSLGPRDSSYEQYF. CDR3 bases: TGTGCCAGCAGTTTAGGTCCCCGGGACTCTTCCTACGAGCAGTACTTC.

The gene calls are TRBV30 and TRBJ1-2; 9 positions match TRBD1. The J segment lost 5 bases and the V segment lost 3 bases, leaving 13 bases of the junction unmatched. This CDR3 region has 16 residues. CDR1 and CDR2 (germline): GTSNPN, SVGIG (reference sequence). The CDR3 loop is CAWRGTGPPGGYGYTF. CDR3 nucleotides: TGTGCCTGGAGAGGGACAGGGCCCCCCGGAGGATATGGCTACACCTTC. Looking up the rest from reference TRBV30 and TRBJ1-2 gives the full variable domain: SQTIHQWPATLVQPVGSPLSLECTVEGTSNPNLYWYRQAAGRGLQLLFYSVGIGQISSEVPQNLSASRPQDRQFILSSKKLLLSDSGFYLCAWRGTGPPGGYGYTFGSGTRLTVV.

This clone was seen only a few times. This chain connects TRBV14 to TRBJ1-1; D is uncertain. CDR3 length: 11 amino acids. V was trimmed by 5 bases and J by 4 bases, leaving 5 bases between them. Germline CDR1 and CDR2: SGHDN and FVKESK. The CDR3, as DNA: TGTGCCAGCAGCTCTCGCACTGAAGCTTTCTTT. This encodes CASSSRTEAFF.

J is TRBJ1-2 and V is TRBV9; D uncertain. CDR3 length: 16 amino acids. The V end lost 4 bases, the J end lost 0 bases, and 16 bases lay between the germline ends. From germline, CDR1 is SGDLS and CDR2 YYNGEE. This chain's CDR3 is CASSIRTALPNYGYTF. In DNA form, the CDR3 reads TGTGCCAGCAGCATCCGGACGGCGCTTCCTAACTATGGCTACACCTTC.

V gene TRBV10-3 combines with J gene TRBJ2-1, with D perhaps matching TRBD1 or TRBD2 (5 bases each). The CDR3 length is 17 residues. The V and J ends lost 6 bases and 2 bases respectively, with 20 bases between them. Germline assignment: CDR1 ENHRY and CDR2 SYGVKD. CDR3 DNA sequence: TGTGCCATCAGGCGAGAGTTGACGTGGGACCCCTACAATGAGCAGTTCTTC. Amino acids: CAIRRELTWDPYNEQFF.

The table lists this clone with a few counts. The chain combines TRBV19 with TRBJ2-4; a weak D match, TRBD1 (7 bases). The CDR3 runs to 15 residues. Germline values: CDR1 LNHDA, CDR2 SQIVND (reference sequence). Trimming cost V 1 base and J 5 bases, with 12 bases left between them. CDR3 in amino acids: CASSIGGGGENIQYF. In nucleotides, the CDR3 is TGTGCCAGTAGTATAGGAGGAGGGGGCGAAAACATTCAGTACTTC.

The chain uses TRBV9 and TRBJ1-2, with 12 nucleotides matching TRBD1. Germline assignment: CDR1 SGDLS and CDR2 YYNGEE. The CDR3 loop spans 15 amino acids. Germline trimming cut 3 bases from V and 8 bases from J; bases unmatched to any gene: 8. The CDR3 DNA follows: TGTGCCAGCAGCGCTGGGGACAGGGGGCCGTTAGGCTACACCTTC. Amino acids: CASSAGDRGPLGYTF.

This clone turned up a few times. This chain joins TRBV6-5 and TRBJ1-1; D gene unclear. CDR3 size: 14 residues. V gave up 4 bases and J gave up 5 bases, with 14 bases separating them. Per the germline V gene, CDR1 is MNHEY and CDR2 is SVGAGI. The CDR3: CASSSGDGWTEAFF. The CDR3 DNA reads TGTGCCAGCAGTTCTGGCGATGGTTGGACTGAAGCTTTCTTT.

This chain joins TRBV27 and TRBJ1-1; D call uncertain. Germline CDR1 and CDR2: MNHEY and SMNVEV (reference sequence). The CDR3 totals 13 residues. V lost 1 base, J lost 8 bases, and 11 bases lay in between. CDR3: CASSLFVSAEAFF. CDR3 in DNA: TGTGCCAGCAGTTTATTTGTCTCGGCGGAAGCTTTCTTT.

V usage is TRBV7-9 and J usage is TRBJ1-2; D is ambiguous. Germline V CDR1 and CDR2: SEHNR, FQNEAQ (reference sequence). Trimming took off 5 bases at V and 0 bases at J, with 7 bases between the two ends. This CDR3 has 13 amino acids. DNA for the CDR3: TGTGCCAGCAGCCCTAAATCTAACTATGGCTACACCTTC. This sequence encodes CASSPKSNYGYTF.

This rearrangement joins TRBV25-1 to TRBJ1-1; D gene unclear. V was clipped by 7 bases and J by 4 bases, with 13 bases between them. The CDR3 has 13 amino acids. CDR1 is MGHDK and CDR2 is SYGVNS in the germline V gene. DNA for the CDR3: TGTGCCAGCACCGGGAGGAGGGTCACTGAAGCTTTCTTT. Its translation: CASTGRRVTEAFF. The full variable domain, with the rest looked up from reference TRBV25-1 and TRBJ1-1, is EADIYQTPRYLVIGTGKKITLECSQTMGHDKMYWYQQDPGMELHLIHYSYGVNSTEKGDLSSESTVSRIRTEHFPLTLESARPSHTSQYLCASTGRRVTEAFFGQGTRLTVV.